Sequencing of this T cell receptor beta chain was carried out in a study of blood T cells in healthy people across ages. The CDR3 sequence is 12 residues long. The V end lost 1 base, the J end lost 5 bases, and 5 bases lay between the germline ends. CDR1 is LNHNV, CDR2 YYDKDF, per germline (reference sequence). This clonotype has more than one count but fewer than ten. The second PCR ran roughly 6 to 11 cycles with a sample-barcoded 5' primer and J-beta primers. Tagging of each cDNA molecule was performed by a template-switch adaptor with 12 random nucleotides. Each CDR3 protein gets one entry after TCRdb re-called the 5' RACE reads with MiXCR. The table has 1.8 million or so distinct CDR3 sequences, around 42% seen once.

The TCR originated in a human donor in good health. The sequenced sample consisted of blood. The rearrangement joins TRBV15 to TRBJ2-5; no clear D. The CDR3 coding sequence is TGTGCCACCAGCAGAGTGCGGGAGACCCAGTACTTC. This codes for CATSRVRETQYF.